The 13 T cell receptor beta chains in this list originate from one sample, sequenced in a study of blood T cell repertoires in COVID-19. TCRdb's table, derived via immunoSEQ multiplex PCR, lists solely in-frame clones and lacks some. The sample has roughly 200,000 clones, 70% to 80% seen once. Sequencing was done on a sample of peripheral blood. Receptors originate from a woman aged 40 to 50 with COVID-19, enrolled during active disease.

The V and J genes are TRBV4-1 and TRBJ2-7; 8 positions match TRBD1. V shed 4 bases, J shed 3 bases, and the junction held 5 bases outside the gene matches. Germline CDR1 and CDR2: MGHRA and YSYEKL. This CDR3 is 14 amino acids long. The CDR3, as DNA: TGCGCCAGCAGCCCCGGGACAGGCGGCTACGAGCAGTACTTC. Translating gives CASSPGTGGYEQYF.

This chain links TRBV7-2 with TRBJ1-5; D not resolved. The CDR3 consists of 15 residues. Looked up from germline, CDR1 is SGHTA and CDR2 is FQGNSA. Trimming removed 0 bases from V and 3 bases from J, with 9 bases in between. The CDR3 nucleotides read TGTGCCAGCAGCTTAGCAAGTCAGAACAATCAGCCCCAGCATTTT. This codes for CASSLASQNNQPQHF.

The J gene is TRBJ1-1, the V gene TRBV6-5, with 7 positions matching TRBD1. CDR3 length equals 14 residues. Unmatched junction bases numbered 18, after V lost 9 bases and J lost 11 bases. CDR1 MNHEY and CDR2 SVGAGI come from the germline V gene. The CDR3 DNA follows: TGTGCCAGTATGGGTTTTACAGGGGCTGATTTGGCTTTCTTT. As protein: CASMGFTGADLAFF.

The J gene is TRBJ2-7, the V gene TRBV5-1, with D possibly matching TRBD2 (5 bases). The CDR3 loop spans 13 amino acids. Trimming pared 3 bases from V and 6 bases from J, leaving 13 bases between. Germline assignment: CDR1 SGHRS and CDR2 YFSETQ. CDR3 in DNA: TGCGCCAGCAGCTCCAGCGCGGGTCGCGAGCAGTACTTC. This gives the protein CASSSSAGREQYF.

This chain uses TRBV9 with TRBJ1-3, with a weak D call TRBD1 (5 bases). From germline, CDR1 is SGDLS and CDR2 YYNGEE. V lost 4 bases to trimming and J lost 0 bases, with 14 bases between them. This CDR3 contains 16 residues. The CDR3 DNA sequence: TGTGCCAGCAGCTCCAGACAGATTTCCTCTGGAAACACCATATATTTT. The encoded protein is CASSSRQISSGNTIYF.

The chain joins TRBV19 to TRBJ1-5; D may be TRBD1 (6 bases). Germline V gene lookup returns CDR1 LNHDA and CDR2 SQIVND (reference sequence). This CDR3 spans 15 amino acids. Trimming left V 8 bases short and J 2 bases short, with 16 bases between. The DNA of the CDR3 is TGTGCCAGTTGGGGACAATCCCATGGCAATCAGCCCCAGCATTTT. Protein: CASWGQSHGNQPQHF.

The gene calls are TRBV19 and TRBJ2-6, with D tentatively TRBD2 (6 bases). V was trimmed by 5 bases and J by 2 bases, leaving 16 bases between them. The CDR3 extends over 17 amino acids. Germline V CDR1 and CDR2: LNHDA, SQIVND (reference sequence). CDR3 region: CASSPRDWLAGANVLTF. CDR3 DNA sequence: TGTGCCAGTAGTCCGCGGGATTGGCTAGCTGGGGCCAACGTCCTGACTTTC.

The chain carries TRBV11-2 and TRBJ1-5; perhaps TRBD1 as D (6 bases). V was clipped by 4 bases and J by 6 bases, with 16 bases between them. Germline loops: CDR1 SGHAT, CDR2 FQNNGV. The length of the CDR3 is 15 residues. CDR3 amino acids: CASSSDRGASQPQHF. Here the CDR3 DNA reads TGTGCCAGCAGCTCGGACCGGGGGGCTAGTCAGCCCCAGCATTTT.

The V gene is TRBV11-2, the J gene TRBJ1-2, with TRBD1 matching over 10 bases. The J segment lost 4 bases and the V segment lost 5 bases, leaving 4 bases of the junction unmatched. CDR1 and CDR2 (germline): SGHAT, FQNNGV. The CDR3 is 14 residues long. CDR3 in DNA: TGTGCCAGCAGCCGGAGGACAGGGGGCTATGGCTACACCTTC. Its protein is CASSRRTGGYGYTF.

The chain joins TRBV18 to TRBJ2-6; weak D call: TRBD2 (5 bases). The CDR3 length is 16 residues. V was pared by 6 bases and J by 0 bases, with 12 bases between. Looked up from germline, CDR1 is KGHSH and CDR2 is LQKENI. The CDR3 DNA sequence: TGTGCCAGCTCGACGATGGGGAGCTCTGGGGCCAACGTCCTGACTTTC. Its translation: CASSTMGSSGANVLTF.

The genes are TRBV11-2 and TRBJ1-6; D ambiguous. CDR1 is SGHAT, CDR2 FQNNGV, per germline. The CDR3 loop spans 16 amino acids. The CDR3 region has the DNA TGTGCTTCTCAGGCTCTCTTTAGCTCCTATAATTCACCCCTCCACTTT. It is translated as CASQALFSSYNSPLHF.

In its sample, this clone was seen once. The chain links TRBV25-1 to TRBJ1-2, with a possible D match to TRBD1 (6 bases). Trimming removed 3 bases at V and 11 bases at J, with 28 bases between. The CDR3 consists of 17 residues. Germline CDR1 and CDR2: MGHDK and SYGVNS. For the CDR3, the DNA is TGTGCCAGCAGTGATCCCGCGAGACACAGGGCCTTAAGAAGGTACACCTTC. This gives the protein CASSDPARHRALRRYTF.

CDR3 DNA: TGCAGCGTTGATCGGGGGGGCTCAGATACGCAGTATTTT. Protein: CSVDRGGSDTQYF. The chain joins TRBV29-1 to TRBJ2-3, with 8 bases matching TRBD2. This CDR3 has 13 amino acids. The germline V gene has CDR1 SQVTM and CDR2 ANQGSEA. V shed 3 bases, J shed 4 bases, and the junction held 3 bases outside the gene matches.